These T cell receptor beta chains were read from a single sample in a study of human T cells and chemical hapten exposure. TCRdb recomputed calls from the RACE reads with MiXCR, one row per CDR3 protein. The sample has 350,000 or so distinct CDR3 sequences, 5.5% to 8% seen once; the top ten hold 7.5% to 9%. The starting material was whole blood, obtained in connection with sensitization to the hapten diphenylcyclopropenone (DPC). Receptors originate from a woman aged 18-29 years with alopecia areata. Some clones in this sample may be carry-over from other donors' samples. The conserved cysteine and the conserved F or W are not part of the CDR3 here. D genes are given only for firm matches.

NA	TRBV27	TRBJ1-5	ASSPGMRGALDGNQPQH
NA	TRBV6-5	TRBJ1-1	ASSSTGHVNTEAF
TRBD2	TRBV6-5	TRBJ2-1	ASSPLAGGRNEQF
TRBD2	TRBV20-1	TRBJ2-7	SARDYGGKYEQY
NA	TRBV28	TRBJ2-7	ASSLDSGLFHEQY
TRBD2	TRBV12-3/TRBV12-4	TRBJ2-1	ASSRRVSGGANEQF
NA	TRBV7-8	TRBJ2-5	ASSLAGGPETQY
TRBD2	TRBV27	TRBJ2-5	ASSLGPYSGGTQETQY
TRBD2	TRBV19	TRBJ2-3	ASSARGGGAGDTQY
NA	TRBV4-1	TRBJ2-7	ASSHTGSSYEQY
NA	TRBV9	TRBJ1-1	ASSPEGPVTEAF
TRBD1	TRBV28	TRBJ2-7	ASSFPLSGGTGFYEQY
NA	TRBV10-3	TRBJ2-7	AISDRAYEQY
NA	TRBV4-1	TRBJ1-1	ASSPPRGLVTEAF
TRBD1	TRBV20-1	TRBJ1-6	SARAGQGVGSPLH
TRBD2	TRBV29-1	TRBJ2-5	SVETSGQETQY
NA	TRBV12-3/TRBV12-4	TRBJ1-5	ASIESDSNQPQH
TRBD2	TRBV6-2/TRBV6-3	TRBJ2-3	ASSLPGLAGNTDTQY
NA	TRBV6-2/TRBV6-3	TRBJ2-3	ASGKSTDTQY
NA	TRBV5-6	TRBJ1-3	ASSRPILAGNTIY
TRBD1	TRBV3-1	TRBJ2-7	ASSPDRAPSYEQY
NA	TRBV6-5	TRBJ1-6	ASGLVSRDSPLH
NA	TRBV20-1	TRBJ1-1	SARDYQVEAEAF
NA	TRBV2	TRBJ2-3	ASSESRASTDTQY
NA	TRBV4-2	TRBJ2-6	ASSQDLGLTASGANVLT
TRBD1	TRBV14	TRBJ1-5	ASSQAGGGQPQH
TRBD1	TRBV6-2/TRBV6-3	TRBJ2-2	ASTRTGGLTGELF
NA	TRBV12-3/TRBV12-4	TRBJ2-1	ASSFRLVPYNEQF
NA	TRBV5-6	TRBJ2-5	ASSLRGAEETQY
NA	TRBV7-2	TRBJ2-3	ASSPDYSSTDTQY
NA	TRBV5-1	TRBJ1-3	ASSLGDGGTGNTIY
NA	TRBV18	TRBJ2-1	ASSPGRGPDTEQF
TRBD1	TRBV5-4	TRBJ1-2	ASSAQGINYGYT
NA	TRBV10-3	TRBJ2-3	AISTAGGDTQY
TRBD1	TRBV7-8	TRBJ1-1	ASSLVPGGSNTEAF
NA	TRBV5-1	TRBJ2-5	ASSSNPGGAETQY
TRBD1	TRBV20-1	TRBJ2-7	SARDTGQGYYSEQY
NA	TRBV12-3/TRBV12-4	TRBJ1-1	ASTLDGPHTEAF
TRBD1	TRBV11-2	TRBJ2-1	ASSPDRVDNEQF
TRBD1	TRBV29-1	TRBJ2-3	SVGTGDTDTQY
TRBD2	TRBV7-2	TRBJ2-1	ASSSVGTSNNEQF
NA	TRBV3-1	TRBJ2-1	ASSNLDNEQF
TRBD2	TRBV6-2/TRBV6-3	TRBJ2-3	ASSSRLAGPTDTQY
NA	TRBV5-1	TRBJ1-4	ASSLTPDRLLNEKLF
NA	TRBV3-1	TRBJ1-6	ASSRRISRGAYNSPLH
NA	TRBV12-3/TRBV12-4	TRBJ1-1	ASTAAGTEAF
NA	TRBV5-5	TRBJ2-3	ASSLGGPRTDTQY
NA	TRBV4-1	TRBJ2-3	ASSQDSPSTDTQY